What follows describes a single T cell receptor (beta chain). The antigen is undetermined. This record comes from a study of breast tumors, draining lymph nodes, adjacent tissues. Findings of the study overall: Tumor TCR diversity was below lymph nodes but above nontumor tissue. Tumor and nontumor repertoires were significantly more similar in luminal-like than in basal-like breast cancer.

Axillary draining lymph nodes of breast cancer patients supplied the node samples. The CDR3 contains 17 residues. TCRdb processed the multiplex PCR reads anew with MiXCR; each CDR3 protein has one entry. The table includes 150,000 to 200,000 distinct CDR3 sequences, around a third detected once. The chain employs TRBV3-2 and TRBJ1-1; the table calls TRBD1, which could not be checked here. TRBV3-2 is a pseudogene locus. Sequencing was carried out using axillary lymph node tissue. The receptor was derived from a female donor with breast cancer. Some clones in this sample may be carry-over from other donors' samples. The CDR3 nucleotides are TGTGCCAGCACCACTCAAGGGGGCAGGCGAATGAACACTGAAGCTTTCTTT. This sequence encodes CASTTQGGRRMNTEAFF.